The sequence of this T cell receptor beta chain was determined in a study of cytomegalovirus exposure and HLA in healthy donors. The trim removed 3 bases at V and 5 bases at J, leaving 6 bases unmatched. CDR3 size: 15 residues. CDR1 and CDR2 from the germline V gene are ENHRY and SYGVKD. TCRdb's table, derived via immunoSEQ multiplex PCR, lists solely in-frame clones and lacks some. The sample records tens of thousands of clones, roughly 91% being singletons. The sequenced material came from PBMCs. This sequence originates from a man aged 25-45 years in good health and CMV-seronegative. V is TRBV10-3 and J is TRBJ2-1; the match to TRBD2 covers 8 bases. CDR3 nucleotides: TGTGCCATCAGTGAACATAGCGGGGAAAACAATGAGCAGTTCTTC. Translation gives CAISEHSGENNEQFF.